This TCR beta chain is drawn from a study of cytomegalovirus exposure and HLA in healthy donors. Findings and limits, study-wide: Researchers reported from a later analysis that most CMV-associated TCR beta chains appeared HLA-restricted. Per published reports, the classifier diagnosed cytomegalovirus status with high specificity and sensitivity.

This CDR3 is 15 amino acids long. The trim removed 4 bases at V and 4 bases at J, leaving 4 bases unmatched. CDR1 is LGHNA, CDR2 YSLEER, per germline. Use of 60 Vbeta and 13 Jbeta primers characterized the PCR. Clones were sequenced by immunoSEQ multiplex PCR, and TCRdb holds only the in-frame ones, with some missing. The sample has 150,000 to 200,000 clones, about 70% seen once. Only one count was recorded for this clone. Its antigen is still unknown. Sequencing used PBMCs. The TCR was taken from a woman between 25 and 40 years old in good health and CMV-seronegative. The V and J genes are TRBV4-3 and TRBJ2-1, with 10 bases fitting TRBD2. CDR3 loop: CASSPTSGSYNEQFF. The DNA for the CDR3 is TGCGCCAGCAGCCCGACTAGCGGGTCTTACAATGAGCAGTTCTTC.